These 4 T cell receptor beta chains came from one sample sequenced in a study of OX40 agonist ivuxolimab in advanced cancers. This table comes from immunoSEQ multiplex PCR, and its TCRdb copy is limited to in-frame clones, with some not included. The sample lists 77,000 or so clones, 70% to 85% occurring once. The sequencing here drew on CD4+ or CD8+ T cells sorted from blood, taken in a trial of the OX40 agonist ivuxolimab. These TCRs come from an adult with an advanced solid tumor such as melanoma, head and neck, liver or kidney cancer.

The genes are TRBV30 and TRBJ2-3, with D tentatively TRBD1 (6 bases). The germline V and J ends were trimmed by 0 bases and 0 bases, with 7 bases remaining between them. There are 14 residues in the CDR3. The germline CDR1 and CDR2 sequences are GTSNPN and SVGIG (reference sequence). The CDR3 protein is CAWSVGGSTDTQYF. The CDR3 nucleotides read TGTGCCTGGAGTGTAGGGGGAAGCACAGATACGCAGTATTTT. Full variable domain (remainder filled in from reference TRBV30 and TRBJ2-3): SQTIHQWPATLVQPVGSPLSLECTVEGTSNPNLYWYRQAAGRGLQLLFYSVGIGQISSEVPQNLSASRPQDRQFILSSKKLLLSDSGFYLCAWSVGGSTDTQYFGPGTRLTVL.

V and J are TRBV5-1 and TRBJ2-5; no clear D. The germline V gene encodes CDR1 SGHRS and CDR2 YFSETQ. CDR3 size: 11 residues. Trimming pared 4 bases from V and 0 bases from J, leaving 1 base between. The CDR3 region has the DNA TGCGCCAGCAGCCACCAAGAGACCCAGTACTTC. Translated: CASSHQETQYF.

The chain recombines TRBV5-6 with TRBJ2-7; D call uncertain. In germline, CDR1 is SGHDT, CDR2 YYEEEE. Trimming removed 0 bases from V and 3 bases from J, with 13 bases in between. This CDR3 is built from 15 residues. This CDR3 reads CASSLVGSTSYEQYF. The CDR3 bases are TGTGCCAGCAGCTTGGTAGGCAGCACCAGCTACGAGCAGTACTTC.

The chain has TRBV7-2 and TRBJ2-7; 7 nucleotides match TRBD1. From germline, CDR1 is SGHTA and CDR2 FQGNSA. The V and J ends lost 3 bases and 2 bases, in that order; junction bases with no gene match: 4. The CDR3 sequence is 14 residues long. CDR3 in amino acids: CASSFQTGPYEQYF. CDR3 DNA: TGTGCCAGCAGCTTCCAGACAGGGCCCTACGAGCAGTACTTC.